This TCR beta chain emerged from a study of CD8 T cells in ankylosing spondylitis (dated by TCRdb to about 2017). Background on the whole study: The study set out to find disease-linked TCR variants by profiling T cell receptor beta repertoires in ankylosing spondylitis patients and healthy donors. Peripheral blood was sampled, and synovial fluid was also collected from ankylosing spondylitis patients. The whole study cohort included 108 healthy donors and 25 or so ankylosing spondylitis patients.

Instrument on record: Illumina HiSeq 2500. TCR beta libraries were prepared by quantitative 5'-RACE with molecular barcodes. The original pipeline was this. A new computational method based on a probabilistic model of VDJ rearrangement was used to identify disease-linked TCR variants. Using fastp at Q25 and MiXCR, TCRdb reprocessed the public reads and kept productive beta chains. Entries are consolidated by CDR3 protein sequence, retaining the most common genes and DNA. TCRdb's processing, not the study's, gives the V and J calls here. The sample profile shows 800,000 to 900,000 distinct CDR3 sequences; approximately 12% of them were found once. The ten biggest clones cover about 0.5% of the sample. CDR1 is given as DFQATT and CDR2 as SNEGSKA, both from the germline V gene (reference sequence). From the cysteine through the phenylalanine, the CDR3 covers 16 amino acids. The read is trimmed to its CDR3 DNA, 48 bases read in frame from base 1. Ends trimmed: V by 5 bases, J by 0 bases; bases unmatched to a gene: 8.

This clonotype turned up a few times. This receptor's antigen is unknown. No qualities accompany the bases; no much larger clone lies one base away. On the study overall, not on this receptor specifically: According to the report, matched synovial fluid samples from ankylosing spondylitis patients were significantly enriched for the disease-linked clones. The disease-linked clones had a CD8+ phenotype and were found at relatively low frequencies in peripheral blood. Some motif variants were previously reported in synovial fluid and blood of reactive arthritis patients, suggesting common disease-initiation mechanisms. A TCR beta motif of about eight highly homologous amino acid variants appeared characteristic of blood from ankylosing spondylitis patients.

The sequence joins TRBV20-1 to TRBJ2-1; 9 central bases correspond to TRBD1. The sample consisted of blood, either unsorted or a sorted T cell fraction (not recorded which). The origin of this receptor is a male donor with ankylosing spondylitis. The CDR3 protein is CSALDRGRSSYNEQFF. The sequence in DNA is TGCAGTGCTCTGGACAGGGGACGGAGCTCCTACAATGAGCAGTTCTTC.